This T cell receptor beta chain was profiled in a study of vaccination and CD4 T cells after COVID-19. As to treatment: approximately nine-day PBMC culture with coronavirus spike peptide pools or control peptides (ViraFEST assay). V lost 4 bases and J lost 1, with 11 bases in between. The CDR3 extends over 15 amino acids. CDR1 and CDR2 from the germline V gene are MNHEY and SVGAGI. Sequencing of cultured CD4+ T cell DNA used the Oncomine TCR Beta short-read assay. One entry per CDR3 protein, called by TCRdb with MiXCR from the PCR reads. This repertoire shows more than 10,000 distinct CDR3 sequences, approximately 52% found once; its top ten account for 15% to 18%. Points on this clonotype: No antigen is known for it.

This clonotype originated in a human donor who had recovered from COVID-19. Sequenced sample: CD4+ T cells from blood, cultured in vitro. The V call is TRBV6-5, the J call TRBJ1-3; a possible D gene is TRBD1 (6 bases). In DNA form, the CDR3 reads TGTGCCAGCAGTTCCCAACAGGGATCTGGAAACACCATATATTTT. Translated: CASSSQQGSGNTIYF.